There are a few counts of the clone carrying this TCR beta chain. This record comes from a study of blood T cells in healthy people across ages. Alongside a J-beta primer mix, a sample-barcoded 5' primer served in a second PCR lasting roughly 7 to 11 cycles. Template switching added a 12-random-nucleotide identifier to every cDNA molecule. Every individual sample yielded 2.5 million or more paired-end reads (each containing CDR3). TCRdb analysed the 5' RACE reads with MiXCR anew, one entry per CDR3 protein. The sample shows around 2 million distinct CDR3 sequences, 35% to 50% of them seen only once. Trimming pared 2 bases from V and 6 bases from J, leaving 14 bases between. The CDR3 consists of 14 residues. CDR1 SGHTA and CDR2 FQGNSA come from the germline V gene.

The sequenced sample consisted of blood. The chain carries TRBV7-2 and TRBJ2-7; no definite D call. This TCR was sampled from a human donor in good health. CDR3 coding DNA: TGTGCCAGCAGCTTATCTTCAACGGGTGGCGAGCAGTACTTC. Translating gives CASSLSSTGGEQYF.